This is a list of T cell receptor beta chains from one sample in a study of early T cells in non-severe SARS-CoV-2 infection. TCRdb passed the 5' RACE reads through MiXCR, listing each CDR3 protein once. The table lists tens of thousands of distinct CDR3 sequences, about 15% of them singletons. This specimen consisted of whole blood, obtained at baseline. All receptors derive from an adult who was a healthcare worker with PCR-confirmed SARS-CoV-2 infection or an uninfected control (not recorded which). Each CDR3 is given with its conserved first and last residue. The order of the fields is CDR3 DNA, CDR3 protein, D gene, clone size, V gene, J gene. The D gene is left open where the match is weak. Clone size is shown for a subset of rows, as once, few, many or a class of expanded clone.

CDR3nt: TGCAGTGCGTTGGAGGGGGGGAAGGCGGGCAATCAGCCCCAGCATTTT
CDR3aa: CSALEGGKAGNQPQHF
d_gene: -
abundance: many
v_gene: TRBV20-1
j_gene: TRBJ1-5

CDR3nt: TGCAGTGCTAGAGGGCTGCAGGGGAGCACCGGGGAGCTGTTTTTT
CDR3aa: CSARGLQGSTGELFF
d_gene: -
abundance: -
v_gene: TRBV20-1
j_gene: TRBJ2-2

CDR3nt: TGTGCCAGCAGCCCTCCGGGGACCACAGATACGCAGTATTTT
CDR3aa: CASSPPGTTDTQYF
d_gene: -
abundance: -
v_gene: TRBV5-4
j_gene: TRBJ2-3

CDR3nt: TGTGCCAGCAGTTACTCTTGGGCTAGCGAGGGAGATACGCAGTATTTT
CDR3aa: CASSYSWASEGDTQYF
d_gene: -
abundance: many
v_gene: TRBV6-6
j_gene: TRBJ2-3

CDR3nt: TGTGCCAGCCATGACAGGGTGTATGGCTACACCTTC
CDR3aa: CASHDRVYGYTF
d_gene: TRBD1
abundance: -
v_gene: TRBV28
j_gene: TRBJ1-2

CDR3nt: TGTGCCAGCAGCTTGACAGGGGACGAGCAGTACTTC
CDR3aa: CASSLTGDEQYF
d_gene: TRBD1
abundance: medium-sized
v_gene: TRBV7-9
j_gene: TRBJ2-7

CDR3nt: TGTGCCAGCAGCTTAGGGGGTGGCACCGGGGAGCTGTTTTTT
CDR3aa: CASSLGGGTGELFF
d_gene: -
abundance: -
v_gene: TRBV7-9
j_gene: TRBJ2-2

CDR3nt: TGTGCCAGCAGCCGGGGGTACACTGAAGCTTTCTTT
CDR3aa: CASSRGYTEAFF
d_gene: -
abundance: -
v_gene: TRBV11-2
j_gene: TRBJ1-1

CDR3nt: TGCAGTGCTAGAGAAGATGGGCGGGAGCAGTACTTC
CDR3aa: CSAREDGREQYF
d_gene: -
abundance: many
v_gene: TRBV20-1
j_gene: TRBJ2-7

CDR3nt: TGTGCCAGCAGCCAAGCCGGTGCTACAAGCAACACAGATACGCAGTATTTT
CDR3aa: CASSQAGATSNTDTQYF
d_gene: -
abundance: many
v_gene: TRBV3-1
j_gene: TRBJ2-3

CDR3nt: TGTGCCAGCAGCGGACCTTGGAAAGGGTCACCCCTCCACTTT
CDR3aa: CASSGPWKGSPLHF
d_gene: -
abundance: -
v_gene: TRBV9
j_gene: TRBJ1-6

CDR3nt: TGTGCCAGCAGCTTATACGACGGGGGTGACACTGAAGCTTTCTTT
CDR3aa: CASSLYDGGDTEAFF
d_gene: -
abundance: few
v_gene: TRBV7-6
j_gene: TRBJ1-1

CDR3nt: TGTGCCAGCAGCTCGCCCTCAATCCCCAATGAGCAGTTCTTC
CDR3aa: CASSSPSIPNEQFF
d_gene: -
abundance: -
v_gene: TRBV5-4
j_gene: TRBJ2-1

CDR3nt: TGCAGTGCTAGAGATCCTCTAGCGGGAGTGGGGGTTACGCAGTATTTT
CDR3aa: CSARDPLAGVGVTQYF
d_gene: TRBD2
abundance: few
v_gene: TRBV20-1
j_gene: TRBJ2-3

CDR3nt: TGTGCCAGCAGTTGGTTGACTAGCGGCTACACAGATACGCAGTATTTT
CDR3aa: CASSWLTSGYTDTQYF
d_gene: TRBD2
abundance: few
v_gene: TRBV27
j_gene: TRBJ2-3

CDR3nt: TGTGCCAGCACCCGACCGGGAGAGCAGTTCTTC
CDR3aa: CASTRPGEQFF
d_gene: -
abundance: many
v_gene: TRBV12-3/TRBV12-4
j_gene: TRBJ2-1

CDR3nt: TGTGCCAGCAGCCAGGGGCCTATATTCTTC
CDR3aa: CASSQGPIFF
d_gene: -
abundance: few
v_gene: TRBV2
j_gene: TRBJ2-1

CDR3nt: TGCAGTGCTAGACCGAGAGCCTACGAGCAGTACTTC
CDR3aa: CSARPRAYEQYF
d_gene: -
abundance: many
v_gene: TRBV20-1
j_gene: TRBJ2-7

CDR3nt: TGCGCCAGCAGGCATAATCCGGGACTAGCGGCCTACAATGAGCAGTTCTTC
CDR3aa: CASRHNPGLAAYNEQFF
d_gene: TRBD2
abundance: few
v_gene: TRBV5-1
j_gene: TRBJ2-1

CDR3nt: TGTGCCAGCAGAATAGACAGGGCTGATGGCTACACCTTC
CDR3aa: CASRIDRADGYTF
d_gene: TRBD1
abundance: -
v_gene: TRBV11-2
j_gene: TRBJ1-2

CDR3nt: TGTGCCAGCACCCCATATGGGCCAAGGCTCACTGAAGCTTTCTTT
CDR3aa: CASTPYGPRLTEAFF
d_gene: -
abundance: few
v_gene: TRBV6-6
j_gene: TRBJ1-1

CDR3nt: TGTGCCAGCAGTCCCGGGGGACGTAGCGGCTACACCTTC
CDR3aa: CASSPGGRSGYTF
d_gene: -
abundance: -
v_gene: TRBV12-3/TRBV12-4
j_gene: TRBJ1-2

CDR3nt: TGTGCCAGCAGCTTAGGCGGCAGGCCAGAGACCCAGTACTTC
CDR3aa: CASSLGGRPETQYF
d_gene: -
abundance: -
v_gene: TRBV7-2
j_gene: TRBJ2-5

CDR3nt: TGCGCCAGCAACTTCGGAGGACAGGGGGCCGGGGAGCTGTTTTTT
CDR3aa: CASNFGGQGAGELFF
d_gene: TRBD1
abundance: -
v_gene: TRBV5-1
j_gene: TRBJ2-2

CDR3nt: TGCAGTGCTAGAGATGAGTCCCCCAGAGCGGGCGAGCAGTACTTC
CDR3aa: CSARDESPRAGEQYF
d_gene: -
abundance: -
v_gene: TRBV20-1
j_gene: TRBJ2-7

CDR3nt: TGCAGCGTTGAAGTCCCAGCCCAGGGGGCAGATACGCAGTATTTT
CDR3aa: CSVEVPAQGADTQYF
d_gene: TRBD1
abundance: few
v_gene: TRBV29-1
j_gene: TRBJ2-3

CDR3nt: TGTGCCAGCAGCTTAGCGGGGGCACGGAACGAGCAGTACTTC
CDR3aa: CASSLAGARNEQYF
d_gene: TRBD2
abundance: few
v_gene: TRBV28
j_gene: TRBJ2-7

CDR3nt: TGTGCCAGCTCACCACGAGACCGTGGAGAGTGGCAGCCCCAGCATTTT
CDR3aa: CASSPRDRGEWQPQHF
d_gene: -
abundance: -
v_gene: TRBV18
j_gene: TRBJ1-5

CDR3nt: TGTGCCAGCAGCCACCAAGGGACTTCCAGGTCGGGCTCTGGAAACACCATATATTTT
CDR3aa: CASSHQGTSRSGSGNTIYF
d_gene: -
abundance: many
v_gene: TRBV3-1
j_gene: TRBJ1-3